This T cell receptor beta chain was profiled in a study of blood T cell repertoires in COVID-19. Authors' analysis steps: Scientists estimated how many nucleated cells there were by amplifying reference gene primers. This table comes from immunoSEQ multiplex PCR, and its TCRdb copy is limited to in-frame clones, with some not included. Clone size and the V and J calls come from that table; the DNA yielded D and trimming. The table has about 130,000 clones, less than 90% seen once. Germline V gene lookup returns CDR1 SGHVS and CDR2 FNYEAQ. The J segment lost 6 bases and the V segment lost 0 bases, leaving 10 bases of the junction unmatched. The CDR3 loop spans 17 amino acids. Symptom resolution, clearance, or two negative PCRs marked donors in Cohort 3 as recovered.

The chain couples TRBV7-6 to TRBJ2-5; 10 bases agree with TRBD2. This TCR derives from a woman aged 50 to 60 who had recovered from COVID-19. The sample was PBMCs or T cells enriched from blood (not recorded which). The CDR3 sequence is CASSLAGTSVHPKTQYF. The CDR3 DNA follows: TGTGCCAGCAGCTTAGCCGGGACTAGCGTACATCCCAAGACCCAGTACTTC.